The present entry profiles one T cell receptor beta chain with its context. The entry originates in a study of cytomegalovirus exposure and HLA in healthy donors. The CDR3 runs 15 residues. Trimming took off 8 bases at V and 0 bases at J, with 14 bases between the two ends. Germline V gene lookup returns CDR1 MNHEY and CDR2 SVGAGI. Healthy bone marrow donors made up the donors. Vbeta (60) and Jbeta (13) primers were used in the PCR. This table comes from immunoSEQ multiplex PCR, and its TCRdb copy is limited to in-frame clones, with some not included. The profile shows 90,000 to 100,000 clones, about 79% of them singletons.

Sequencing was carried out using PBMCs. This chain uses TRBV6-5 with TRBJ1-5; D not certain. This TCR came from a man aged 50 to 60 in good health and CMV-seronegative. CDR3 DNA: TGTGCCAGCCAACGCGGCACAAATAGCAATCAGCCCCAGCATTTT. Protein: CASQRGTNSNQPQHF.